Listed below are T cell receptor beta chains from one sample, sequenced in a study of T cell changes during pregnancy in multiple sclerosis. Libraries were prepared by immunoSEQ multiplex PCR; TCRdb keeps only in-frame clonotypes and omits some of them. The profile covers about 71,000 clones, with around nine tenths appearing a single time and roughly 5% taken by the ten largest. Sequenced here: CD8+ T cells from peripheral blood mononuclear cells, sampled before pregnancy. These receptors were obtained from a female donor with multiple sclerosis, enrolled in a pregnancy study. Both conserved end residues are part of each CDR3.

V | length | CDR3
TRBV10-2 | 14 | CASEDSGVEETQYF
TRBV13 | 13 | CASSFGQNTEAFF
TRBV28 | 14 | CASSIRGGGTEAFF
TRBV29-1 | 11 | CSVDWYSEAFF
TRBV9 | 16 | CASSPLQGENTGELFF
TRBV27 | 15 | CASSPIGSYNSPLHF
TRBV13 | 12 | CASSWTSGEQFF
TRBV7-9 | 13 | CASSFADTGELFF
TRBV2 | 15 | CASSEPSGEAYEQYF
TRBV7-6 | 16 | CASRALAGVSYNEQFF
TRBV4-2 | 16 | CASSQDTGGSWSEQFF
TRBV7-9 | 17 | CASSLLGEVFSYNEQFF
TRBV7-8 | 16 | CASSLTLAGIQETQYF
TRBV9 | 16 | CASSVDRAGAAYGYTF
TRBV7-6 | 14 | CASSFRQDYNEQFF
TRBV7-7 | 14 | CASSPEAGANVLTF
TRBV29-1 | 13 | CSVPAAGVETQYF
TRBV25-1 | 13 | CASTSGDTDTQYF
TRBV5-1 | 16 | CASSFTLQGGGYEQYF
TRBV7-9 | 15 | CASSFLGQGDYEQYF
TRBV5-1 | 15 | CASSPRDRGQFGYTF
TRBV7-9 | 15 | CASSAGRDISYEQYF
TRBV7-9 | 16 | CASSSTRRGLDQPQHF
TRBV7-3 | 16 | CASSLKGLAYKETQYF
TRBV19 | 13 | CASWTGGLTEAFF
TRBV19 | 16 | CASSIGGGTVADTQYF
TRBV30 | 14 | CAWSSDRGDTEAFF
TRBV4-1 | 21 | CASSHPVAGTSGGSSYNEQFF
TRBV19 | 13 | CASSPGTGYEQYF
TRBV10-3 | 16 | CAISEPYGTGGNTIYF
TRBV9 | 17 | CASSERPFAGDYNEQFF
TRBV21-1 | 21 | CASSEIGRGLAGGPNQETQYF
TRBV6-1 | 16 | CASSEVSHRAGNTIYF
TRBV19 | 16 | CASNSWTGDSNQPQHF
TRBV10-3 | 15 | CGISGWGQVFYEQYF
TRBV7-9 | 15 | CASSQEGPGNSPLHF
TRBV27 | 16 | CASSPGLGQRSYEQYF
TRBV11-2 | 13 | CASSTVQVETQYF
TRBV9 | 13 | CASGSSLNYEQYF
TRBV5-6 | 16 | CASSLAGGYSNQPQHF
TRBV7-3 | 16 | CASSSWGLADTGELFF
TRBV6-5 | 11 | CASSRGDEQYF
TRBV7-9 | 16 | CASSWEPLAGDYEQYF
TRBV10-2 | 12 | CASRQGNTEAFF
TRBV4-1 | 14 | CASSQGPGSTEAFF
TRBV23-1 | 20 | CASKDLLKYRATLLNTEAFF